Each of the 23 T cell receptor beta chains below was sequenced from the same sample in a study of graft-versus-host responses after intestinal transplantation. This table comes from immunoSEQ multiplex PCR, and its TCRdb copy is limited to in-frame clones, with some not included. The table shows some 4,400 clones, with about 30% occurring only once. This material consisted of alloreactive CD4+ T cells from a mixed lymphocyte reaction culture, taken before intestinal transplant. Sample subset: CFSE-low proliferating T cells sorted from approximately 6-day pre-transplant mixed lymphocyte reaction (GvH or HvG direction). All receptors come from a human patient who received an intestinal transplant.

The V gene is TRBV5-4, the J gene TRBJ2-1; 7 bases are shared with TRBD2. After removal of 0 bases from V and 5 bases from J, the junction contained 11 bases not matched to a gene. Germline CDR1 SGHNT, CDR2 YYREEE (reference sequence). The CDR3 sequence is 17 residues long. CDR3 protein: CASSLGNGLAVNNEQFF. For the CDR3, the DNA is TGTGCCAGCAGCTTGGGTAACGGTCTAGCGGTGAACAATGAGCAGTTCTTC.

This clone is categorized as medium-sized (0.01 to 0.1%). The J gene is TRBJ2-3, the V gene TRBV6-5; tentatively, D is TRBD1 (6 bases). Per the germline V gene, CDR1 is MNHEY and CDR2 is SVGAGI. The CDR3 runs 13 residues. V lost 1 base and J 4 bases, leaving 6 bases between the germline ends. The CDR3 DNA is TGTGCCAGCAGTTACTACAGGGCAGATACGCAGTATTTT. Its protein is CASSYYRADTQYF.

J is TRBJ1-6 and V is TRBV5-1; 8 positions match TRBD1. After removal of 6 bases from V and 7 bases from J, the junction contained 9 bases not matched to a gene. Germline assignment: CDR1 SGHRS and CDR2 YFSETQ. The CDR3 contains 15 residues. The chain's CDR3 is CASTLVQGGNSPLHF. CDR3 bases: TGCGCCAGCACTTTAGTACAGGGGGGCAATTCACCCCTCCACTTT.

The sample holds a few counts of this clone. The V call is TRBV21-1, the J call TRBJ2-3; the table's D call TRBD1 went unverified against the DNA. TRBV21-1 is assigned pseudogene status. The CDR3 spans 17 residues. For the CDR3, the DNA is TGTGCCAGCAGCACCCGTATAGGCCAGGGGGAAGGAGATACGCAGTATTTT. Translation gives CASSTRIGQGEGDTQYF.

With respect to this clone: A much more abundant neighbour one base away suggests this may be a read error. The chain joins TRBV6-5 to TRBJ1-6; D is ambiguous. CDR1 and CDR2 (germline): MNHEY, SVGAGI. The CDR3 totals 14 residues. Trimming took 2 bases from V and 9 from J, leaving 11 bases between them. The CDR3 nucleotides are TGTGCCAGCAGTTACGGGTGCCGGCCTTCACCCCTCCACTTT. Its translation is CASSYGCRPSPLHF.

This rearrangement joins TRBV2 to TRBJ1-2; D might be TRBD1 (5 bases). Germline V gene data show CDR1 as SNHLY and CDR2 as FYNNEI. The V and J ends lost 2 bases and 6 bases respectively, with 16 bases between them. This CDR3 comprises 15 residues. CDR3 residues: CASSESRAGLDGYTF. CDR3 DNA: TGTGCCAGCAGTGAAAGCAGGGCCGGGTTGGATGGCTACACCTTC.

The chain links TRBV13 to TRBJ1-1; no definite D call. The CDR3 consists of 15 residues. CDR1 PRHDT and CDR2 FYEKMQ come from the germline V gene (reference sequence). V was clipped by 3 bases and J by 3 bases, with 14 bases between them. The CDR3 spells CASSLLWRTDTEAFF. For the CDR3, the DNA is TGTGCCAGCAGCTTGCTGTGGAGGACGGACACTGAAGCTTTCTTT.

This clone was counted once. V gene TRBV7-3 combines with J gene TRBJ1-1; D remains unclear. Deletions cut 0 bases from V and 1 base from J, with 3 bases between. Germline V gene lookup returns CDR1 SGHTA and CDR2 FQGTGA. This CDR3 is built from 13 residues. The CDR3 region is CASSLTGNTEAFF. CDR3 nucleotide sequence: TGTGCCAGCAGCTTAACAGGGAACACTGAAGCTTTCTTT.

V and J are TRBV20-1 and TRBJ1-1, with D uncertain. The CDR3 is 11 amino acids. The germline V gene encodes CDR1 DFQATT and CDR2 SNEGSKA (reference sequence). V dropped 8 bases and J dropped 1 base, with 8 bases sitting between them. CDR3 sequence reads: CSWNKNTEAFF. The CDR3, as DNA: TGCAGTTGGAACAAGAACACTGAAGCTTTCTTT.

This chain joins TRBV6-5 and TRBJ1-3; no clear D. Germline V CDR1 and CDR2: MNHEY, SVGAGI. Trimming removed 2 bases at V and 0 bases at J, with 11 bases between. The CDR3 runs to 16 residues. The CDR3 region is CASSYGSSRSGNTIYF. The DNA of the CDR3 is TGTGCCAGCAGTTACGGGTCATCCCGCTCTGGAAACACCATATATTTT.

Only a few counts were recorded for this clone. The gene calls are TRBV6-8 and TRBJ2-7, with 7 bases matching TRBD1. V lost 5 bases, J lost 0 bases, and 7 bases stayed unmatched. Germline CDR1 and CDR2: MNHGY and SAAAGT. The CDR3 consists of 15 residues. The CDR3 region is CASSVSGQTSYEQYF. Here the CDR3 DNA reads TGTGCCAGCAGTGTATCGGGACAGACCTCCTACGAGCAGTACTTC.

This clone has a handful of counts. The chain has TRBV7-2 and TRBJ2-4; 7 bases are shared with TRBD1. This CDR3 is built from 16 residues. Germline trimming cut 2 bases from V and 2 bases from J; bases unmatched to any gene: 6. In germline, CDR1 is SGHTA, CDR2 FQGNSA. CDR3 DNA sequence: TGTGCCAGCAGCTTAAAAGGGGGCTCGACCAAAAACATTCAGTACTTC. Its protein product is CASSLKGGSTKNIQYF.

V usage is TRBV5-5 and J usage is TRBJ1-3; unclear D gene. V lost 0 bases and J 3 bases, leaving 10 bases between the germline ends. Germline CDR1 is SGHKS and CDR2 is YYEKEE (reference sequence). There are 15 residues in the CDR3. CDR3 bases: TGTGCCAGCAGCTTGGGGCAGGAGTATGGAAACACCATATATTTT. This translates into CASSLGQEYGNTIYF.

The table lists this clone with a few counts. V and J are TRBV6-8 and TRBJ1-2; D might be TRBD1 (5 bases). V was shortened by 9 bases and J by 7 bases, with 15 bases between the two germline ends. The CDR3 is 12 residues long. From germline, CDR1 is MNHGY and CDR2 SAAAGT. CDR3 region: CASSPRTSGYTF. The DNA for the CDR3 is TGTGCCAGTTCACCCCGGACATCTGGCTACACCTTC.

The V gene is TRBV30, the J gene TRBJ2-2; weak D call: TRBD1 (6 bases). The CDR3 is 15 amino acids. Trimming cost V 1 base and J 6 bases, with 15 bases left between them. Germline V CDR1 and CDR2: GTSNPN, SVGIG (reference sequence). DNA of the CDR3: TGTGCCTGGAGTGAACAGGGTGTGTGGGCCGGGGAGCTGTTTTTT. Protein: CAWSEQGVWAGELFF.

The CDR3 nucleotides are TGTGCCAGCAGTTACTCAGGCCTCGCCTTCTATGGCTACACCTTC. It translates to CASSYSGLAFYGYTF. The chain recombines TRBV6-5 with TRBJ1-2; D unresolved. This CDR3 is built from 15 residues. V lost 0 bases and J 4 bases, leaving 12 bases between the germline ends. From germline, CDR1 is MNHEY and CDR2 SVGAGI.

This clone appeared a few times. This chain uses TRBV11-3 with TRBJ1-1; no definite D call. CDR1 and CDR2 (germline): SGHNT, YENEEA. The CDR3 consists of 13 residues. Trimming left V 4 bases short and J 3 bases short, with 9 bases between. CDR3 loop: CASSSPPYTEAFF. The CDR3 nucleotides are TGTGCCAGCAGCTCCCCCCCCTACACTGAAGCTTTCTTT.

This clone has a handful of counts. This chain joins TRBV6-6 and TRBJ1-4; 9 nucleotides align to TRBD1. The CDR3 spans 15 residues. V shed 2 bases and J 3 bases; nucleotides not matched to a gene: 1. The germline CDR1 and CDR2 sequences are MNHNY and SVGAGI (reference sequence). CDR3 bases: TGTGCCAGCAGTTACCGGGACAGGGCTAATGAAAAACTGTTTTTT. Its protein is CASSYRDRANEKLFF.

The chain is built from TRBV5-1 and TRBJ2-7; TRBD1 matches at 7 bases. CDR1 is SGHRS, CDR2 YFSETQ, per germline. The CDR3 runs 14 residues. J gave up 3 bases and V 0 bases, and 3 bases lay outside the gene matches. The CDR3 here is CASSLGQGDYEQYF. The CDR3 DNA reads TGCGCCAGCAGCTTGGGACAGGGTGACTACGAGCAGTACTTC.

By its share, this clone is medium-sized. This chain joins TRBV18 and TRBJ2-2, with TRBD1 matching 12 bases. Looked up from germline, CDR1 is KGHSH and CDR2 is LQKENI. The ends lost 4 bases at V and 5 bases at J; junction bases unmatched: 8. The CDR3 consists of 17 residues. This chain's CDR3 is CASSQSGTGGSTGELFF. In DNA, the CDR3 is TGTGCCAGCTCACAATCCGGGACAGGGGGCTCGACCGGGGAGCTGTTTTTT.

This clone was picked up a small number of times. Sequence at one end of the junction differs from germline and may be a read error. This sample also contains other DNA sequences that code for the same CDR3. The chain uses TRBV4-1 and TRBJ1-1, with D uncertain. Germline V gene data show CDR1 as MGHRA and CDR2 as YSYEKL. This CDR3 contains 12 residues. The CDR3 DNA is TGTGCCAGCAGCTGGGGGAACACTGAAGCTTTCTTT. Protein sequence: CASSWGNTEAFF.

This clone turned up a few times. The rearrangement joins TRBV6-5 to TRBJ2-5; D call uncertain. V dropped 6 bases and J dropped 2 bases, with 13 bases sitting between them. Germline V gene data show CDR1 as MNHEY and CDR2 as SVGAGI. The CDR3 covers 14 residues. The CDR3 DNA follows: TGTGCCAGCAGACGTGGTGCCGGTCAAGAGACCCAGTACTTC. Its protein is CASRRGAGQETQYF.

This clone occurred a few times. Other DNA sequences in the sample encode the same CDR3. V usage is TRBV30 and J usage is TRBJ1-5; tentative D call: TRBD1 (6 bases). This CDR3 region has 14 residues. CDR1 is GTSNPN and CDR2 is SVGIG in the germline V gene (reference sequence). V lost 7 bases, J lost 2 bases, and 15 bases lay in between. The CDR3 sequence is CASRTGGGNQPQHF. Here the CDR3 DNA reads TGTGCCTCCCGGACTGGGGGCGGCAATCAGCCCCAGCATTTT.